The source of this T cell receptor (beta chain) is a study of identical twins. Study-wide findings and caveats: Out-of-frame alpha sequences common to twins exhibited an excess of low generation probability. Reduced insertions were recorded for abundant cord blood beta clonotypes, with no such pattern in memory repertoires.

Only a few counts were recorded for this clonotype. The antigen is not known. One end of the junction fails to match germline, which may point to a read error. Per the germline V gene, CDR1 is MGHRA and CDR2 is YSYEKL. This CDR3 has 12 residues. Using its own MiXCR run on the 5' RACE reads, TCRdb lists one record per CDR3 protein. The sample records roughly 630,000 distinct CDR3 sequences, under 8.5% being singletons. These same records also appear under a second study, on yellow fever vaccine responses in identical twins.

The receptor was derived from a woman younger than 35 in good health. The chain couples TRBV4-1 to TRBJ2-5; TRBD2 is a possible D gene (7 bases). Specimen: PBMCs. CDR3 bases: TGCGCCAGCAGCCAAATGGGGGGGCCCCAAAACTTC. Its translation is CASSQMGGPQNF.